The following is a T cell receptor beta chain sequence with its context. What it recognizes is unknown. The CDR3 contains 15 residues. In germline, CDR1 is LNHDA, CDR2 SQIVND (reference sequence). Losses at the gene ends were 1 base for V and 7 bases for J; bases not matched to a gene: 7. As for the donors, each was a healthy bone marrow donor. This entry comes from a study of cytomegalovirus exposure and HLA in healthy donors. The PCR ran on 60 Vbeta and 13 Jbeta primers. The data were produced by immunoSEQ multiplex PCR, yet TCRdb's version contains in-frame clones alone and is incomplete. The sample consists of about 130,000 clones, approximately 69% of them appearing once. Study-wide results and limits: Later analysis identified several of the most significant clusters that appeared linked to common viral pathogens. The majority of TCR sequences were rare, yet some public TCRs appeared in many donors. In vitro testing confirmed three CMV-associated chains as specific for CMV antigens.

Sequencing was carried out using PBMCs. This TCR came from a man between 35 and 55 years old in good health and CMV-seropositive. V is TRBV19 and J is TRBJ1-5; 7 positions agree with TRBD1. CDR3 nucleotide sequence: TGTGCCAGTAGTATAGTGTACAGGGGAGGACAGCCCCAGCATTTT. It yields the protein CASSIVYRGGQPQHF.